The clone carrying this T cell receptor (beta chain) turned up a few times. The length of the CDR3 is 15 residues. The V and J ends lost 6 bases and 1 base respectively, with 15 bases between them. These data are taken from a study of T-cell memory formation after mild COVID-19. Turning to the study itself: Most TCR clusters belonged to a single donor.

Each CDR3 protein is one row after TCRdb ran MiXCR on the 5' RACE reads. The table has some 270,000 distinct CDR3 sequences, approximately 15% seen once. Material: PBMCs or a T cell subset sorted from them (not recorded which). The rearrangement links TRBV12-3 or TRBV12-4 to TRBJ1-1; no clear D. This sequence originates from an adult woman who had mild COVID-19 (a few samples of this study predate the infection). Cell type and time point are not known. The CDR3 protein is CASSPRGSTNTEAFF. As DNA, the CDR3 is TGTGCCAGCAGCCCACGGGGATCTACGAACACTGAAGCTTTCTTT.